The 12 T cell receptor beta chains below were found in one sample sequenced in a study of blood T cell repertoires in COVID-19. The table came from immunoSEQ multiplex PCR; TCRdb's copy has only in-frame clones and leaves some out. Among around 66,000 clones, more than 75% were seen once, and the ten largest hold over 6.5%. The sequencing sample was made of peripheral blood. The receptor source for this set is a man aged 55 to 70 with acute or convalescent COVID-19.

This rearrangement joins TRBV6-2 or TRBV6-3 to TRBJ2-7; 9 bases are a match to TRBD1. Looked up from germline, CDR1 is MNHEY and CDR2 is SVGEGT. The ends lost 5 bases at V and 10 bases at J; junction bases unmatched: 3. CDR3 length: 11 residues. The CDR3 loop is CASSRTGVQYF. The CDR3 nucleotides read TGTGCCAGCAGTCGGACAGGGGTACAGTACTTC.

In the case of this clone: At one end the junction does not follow the germline gene, possibly because of a read error. Other DNA sequences in the same sample also yield this CDR3. The chain has TRBV3-1 (or the pseudogene TRBV3-2) and TRBJ2-7; a weak D match, TRBD1 (5 bases). The CDR3 is 19 amino acids. Germline V gives CDR1 LGHDT, CDR2 YNNKEL (reference sequence). The CDR3 sequence: CASSQDTPMRTLGSYEQYF. The CDR3 coding sequence is TGTGCCAGCAGTCAAGATACCCCAATGCGGACACTTGGCTCCTACGAGCAGTACTTC.

The rearrangement links TRBV2 to TRBJ1-5, with D possibly being TRBD1 (6 bases). V was clipped by 6 bases and J by 4 bases, with 10 bases between them. Germline V lookup: CDR1 SNHLY, CDR2 FYNNEI. The CDR3 loop spans 13 amino acids. The CDR3 is CASRTQGNQPQHF. DNA of the CDR3: TGTGCCAGCAGGACTCAGGGGAATCAGCCCCAGCATTTT. Looking up the rest from reference TRBV2 and TRBJ1-5 gives the full variable domain: EPEVTQTPSHQVTQMGQEVILRCVPISNHLYFYWYRQILGQKVEFLVSFYNNEISEKSEIFDDQFSVERPDGSNFTLKIRSTKLEDSAMYFCASRTQGNQPQHFGDGTRLSIL.

The genes are TRBV7-8 and TRBJ1-2, with 8 bases matching TRBD1. V was pared by 5 bases and J by 0 bases, with 11 bases of the junction left unmatched. The germline gives CDR1 SGHVS, CDR2 FQNEAQ. The CDR3 loop spans 17 amino acids. The CDR3 here is CASSKDRVLPSNYGYTF. The DNA of the CDR3 is TGTGCCAGCAGCAAGGACAGGGTCCTTCCCTCTAACTATGGCTACACCTTC.

The J gene is TRBJ1-1, the V gene TRBV18; 8 bases match TRBD1. CDR1 is KGHSH and CDR2 is LQKENI in the germline V gene. The CDR3 spans 15 residues. The trim removed 3 bases at V and 6 bases at J, leaving 9 bases unmatched. CDR3 protein: CASSPPTGEFAEAFF. Here the CDR3 DNA reads TGTGCCAGCTCACCGCCGACAGGGGAATTTGCTGAAGCTTTCTTT.

This CDR3 is CASSLGTGRRSYNSPLHF. CDR3 in DNA: TGTGCCAGTAGCCTTGGGACGGGGAGGCGATCCTATAATTCACCCCTCCACTTT. The chain carries TRBV19 and TRBJ1-6, with D maybe TRBD1 (5 bases). The V end lost 6 bases, the J end lost 1 base, and 19 bases lay between the germline ends. The CDR3 totals 18 residues. In germline, CDR1 is LNHDA, CDR2 SQIVND (reference sequence).

The chain uses TRBV10-3 and TRBJ2-5, with D unclear. The CDR3 is 13 amino acids. The germline V and J ends were trimmed by 2 bases and 4 bases, with 8 bases remaining between them. Germline CDR1 reads ENHRY; CDR2 reads SYGVKD. CDR3 sequence (DNA): TGTGCCATCAGTGAGACCTCTAGAGAGACCCAGTACTTC. Translating gives CAISETSRETQYF.

Here the CDR3 reads CASSVAPERGEAFF. The CDR3 nucleotides read TGTGCCAGCAGCGTAGCGCCGGAAAGGGGTGAAGCTTTCTTT. The V and J genes are TRBV9 and TRBJ1-1, with D tentatively TRBD1 (5 bases). The CDR3 has 14 residues. Germline values: CDR1 SGDLS, CDR2 YYNGEE. Trimming cost V 0 bases and J 7 bases, with 13 bases left between them.

In its sample, this clone was seen once. The chain combines TRBV4-2 with TRBJ2-5; 8 positions match TRBD2. CDR3 length equals 16 residues. Losses at the gene ends were 1 base for V and 1 base for J; bases not matched to a gene: 5. Germline V gives CDR1 LGHNA, CDR2 YNFKEQ. The CDR3 nucleotides are TGTGCCAGCAGCCAAGGTGCCAGCGGGGGCCAAGAGACCCAGTACTTC. Translating it yields CASSQGASGGQETQYF.

This chain links TRBV10-1 with TRBJ2-2, with D possibly being TRBD1 (6 bases). The CDR3 is 13 amino acids. The V gene's germline CDR1 is WNHNN and CDR2 SYGVQD (reference sequence). The germline V and J ends were trimmed by 8 bases and 0 bases, with 7 bases remaining between them. The DNA of the CDR3 is TGCGCCAGCGGGGGCGCGAACACCGGGGAGCTGTTTTTT. Residues: CASGGANTGELFF.

In the case of this clone: Distinct nucleotide sequences in the sample also encode this CDR3. The chain joins TRBV7-3 to TRBJ2-3; 10 bases are shared with TRBD2. The CDR3 loop spans 15 amino acids. The germline CDR1 and CDR2 sequences are SGHTA and FQGTGA. Trimming at V came to 5 bases and at J to 2 bases, leaving 4 bases not matched to a gene. Here the CDR3 DNA reads TGTGCCAGCAGCCTAGCGGGGGAAAACACAGATACGCAGTATTTT. Translated, it gives CASSLAGENTDTQYF.

The V and J genes are TRBV18 and TRBJ1-2; 12 positions agree with TRBD1. From germline, CDR1 is KGHSH and CDR2 LQKENI. The CDR3 totals 15 residues. Trimming at V came to 4 bases and at J to 6 bases, leaving 6 bases not matched to a gene. The CDR3 coding sequence is TGTGCCAGCTCACGGACCGGGACAGGGGGCGATGGCTACACCTTC. Its protein is CASSRTGTGGDGYTF.